This T cell receptor beta chain originates from a study of T cell responses to AZD1222 COVID-19 vaccine. Profiling relied on immunoSEQ multiplex PCR, and the TCRdb table lists in-frame clones only, not all of them. The data show roughly 200,000 clones, 90% to 95% seen once. Trimming pared 3 bases from V and 1 base from J, leaving 6 bases between. Looked up from germline, CDR1 is LNHDA and CDR2 is SQIVND (reference sequence). The CDR3 spans 13 residues. The chain combines TRBV19 with TRBJ1-1; no definite D call. Sequenced material: peripheral blood, taken 28 days after the second dose of the MenACWY control vaccine. This clonotype was sampled from an adult who received the MenACWY meningococcal vaccine as a control. The CDR3 DNA reads as TGTGCCAGTAGTATTTTCGAGAACACTGAAGCTTTCTTT. Amino acids: CASSIFENTEAFF. The whole variable domain, filled in from reference TRBV19 and TRBJ1-1, reads DGGITQSPKYLFRKEGQNVTLSCEQNLNHDAMYWYRQDPGQGLRLIYYSQIVNDFQKGDIAEGYSVSREKKESFPLTVTSAQKNPTAFYLCASSIFENTEAFFGQGTRLTVV.